This TCR beta chain was sequenced in a study of blood T cell repertoires in COVID-19. The overall study: The samples span acute and convalescent COVID-19 from the United States, Italy and Spain. Nucleic acid was either cDNA or gDNA, and it came from T cells, B-cell-depleted T cells, or PBMCs.

Original processing notes: Cell counts per sample came from amplifying reference gene primers. Measured with immunoSEQ multiplex PCR; TCRdb has only the in-frame clones, and not every one. From that table come the V and J calls and clone size; the DNA was used to work out D and trimming. The table has 95,000 to 150,000 clones, 75% to 85% seen once. This clone was seen a few times. V lost 3 bases to trimming and J lost 7 bases; unmatched junction nucleotides: 5. The CDR3 has 13 residues. Looked up from germline, CDR1 is SGHRS and CDR2 is YFSETQ. The TCR sequence derives from a woman between 50 and 59 years old with acute or convalescent COVID-19. Sequenced sample: peripheral blood. The chain links TRBV5-1 to TRBJ1-1; 8 bases agree with TRBD1. The DNA for the CDR3 is TGCGCCAGCAGCTATGGGACAGGCAGTGAAGCTTTCTTT. This encodes CASSYGTGSEAFF.